This T cell receptor beta chain is from a study of T cell clonality in common variable immunodeficiency (dated by TCRdb to between 2014 and 2017). Results and caveats for the whole study, not just this receptor: Correlations between repertoire features and clinical complications were limited by patient heterogeneity within the CVID cohort. TCRbeta clonality was higher in CVID subjects than in healthy controls (t-test p = 0.018), and the increase was most characteristic of about a third of subjects. CVID subjects shared fewer TCRbeta clones with each other than healthy controls did (p < 0.0001). CVID TCRbeta sequences reportedly showed fewer deletions and N-nucleotide insertions and lacked highly modified clones with 13 or more V deletions. Even though DNA input was the same, control samples had an average of approximately 82,000 unique sequences each, compared with roughly 30,000 in CVID samples. It was noted by the authors that sequencing of the repertoires of T cell subpopulations would be needed to clarify the cause of the increased clonality in CVID.

The junction carries 16 bases between V and J, which are trimmed by 11 bases and 1 base respectively. Looking up the germline V gene yields CDR1 ENHRY and CDR2 SYGVKD. The cysteine opens and the phenylalanine closes a CDR3 of 14 amino acids. The DNA has 33 bases, all within the CDR3, and is read from base 1. This clone showed up many times. Its antigen remains undetermined. The observed sequence ends 3 residues before the CDR3 terminus, with the missing tail filled in from the germline J gene. Predominantly Caucasian heritage was noted among both the CVID patients and the healthy controls. Heparinized peripheral whole blood samples of roughly 5 to 8.5 ml were obtained from each donor. Genomic DNA from adults with common variable immune deficiency (CVID) and from healthy adult controls was used to sequence TCRbeta CDR3 repertoires. The control group comprised some 22 healthy adult volunteers, some 12 female and about ten male, aged about 20 to 70 years with a mean age of around 37. To isolate peripheral blood mononuclear cells, diluted blood was subjected to density centrifugation over Hypaque 1077 or Ficoll-Paque. Genomic DNA was obtained from unsorted mononuclear cells through either Qiagen column purification or a centrifugation-based method.

For sequencing, equivalent amounts of genomic DNA were input from CVID and control samples. For every sample, a 60 bp segment covering the rearranged TCRbeta CDR3 region was amplified and then sequenced. The immunoSEQ assay, a bias-corrected multiplex PCR with high-throughput sequencing, was employed for TCRbeta amplification. Regarding the original processing steps: Every unique nucleotide sequence was considered a clone and was annotated with V, D and J genes, copy number and frequency. Sequences were labeled productive if in frame, and non-productive if out of frame or containing stop codons. As previously described, clonality was calculated on the basis of Shannon's entropy. The predicted amino acid sequences of productive clones were used to derive the mean CDR3 Kyte-Doolittle hydropathy. Using the R hclust function, scaled V gene usage was clustered hierarchically with Manhattan distance and complete linkage. Sharing of clones by CDR3 amino acid sequence was evaluated through resampling of 12 repertoires per group over 100 rounds. The repertoires were searched for 60 to 75 published EBV-specific TCRbeta sequences and 245 published CMV-specific TCRbeta sequences. After a couple of CVID samples that produced fewer than 10,000 sequences were dropped from the analysis, 45 or so CVID repertoires remained. In its TCRdb copy, this immuneACCESS table keeps in-frame sequences only and misses some clones. Where compared with another copy, unresolved V genes explain less than half of these, and the others have no known cause. V, J and clone size derive from that table, while D and trimming were established from the DNA sequence. This sample includes about 74,000 clones, and none of them was observed just once. Around 0.8% of the sample rests with the top ten.

This TCR was sampled from a person between 18 and 75 years old in good health. The V gene is TRBV10-3 and the J gene is TRBJ2-3; the D segment could be TRBD1, given 6 matching bases. The source material was peripheral blood mononuclear cells. The covered CDR3 bases are TGTGCCGTACAGGGAACATTGGGCACAGATACG. Its protein product is CAVQGTLGTDT. The entire CDR3 reads CAVQGTLGTDTQYF.